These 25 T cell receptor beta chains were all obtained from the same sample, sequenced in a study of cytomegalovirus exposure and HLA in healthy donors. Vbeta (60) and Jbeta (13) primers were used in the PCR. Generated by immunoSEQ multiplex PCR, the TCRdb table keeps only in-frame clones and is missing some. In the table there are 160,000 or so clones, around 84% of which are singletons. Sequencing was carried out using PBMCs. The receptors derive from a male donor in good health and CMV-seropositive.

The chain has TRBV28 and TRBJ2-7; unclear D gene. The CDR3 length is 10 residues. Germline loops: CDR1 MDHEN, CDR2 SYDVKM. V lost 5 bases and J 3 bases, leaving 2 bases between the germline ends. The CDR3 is CASSRYEQYF. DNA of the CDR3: TGTGCCAGCAGTCGCTACGAGCAGTACTTC.

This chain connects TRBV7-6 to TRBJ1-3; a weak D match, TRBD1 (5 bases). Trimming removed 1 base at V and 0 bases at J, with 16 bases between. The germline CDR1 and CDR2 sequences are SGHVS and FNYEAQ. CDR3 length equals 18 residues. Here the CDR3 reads CASSLVAQAGISGNTIYF. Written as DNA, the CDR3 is TGTGCCAGCAGCTTAGTGGCTCAGGCAGGGATCTCTGGAAACACCATATATTTT.

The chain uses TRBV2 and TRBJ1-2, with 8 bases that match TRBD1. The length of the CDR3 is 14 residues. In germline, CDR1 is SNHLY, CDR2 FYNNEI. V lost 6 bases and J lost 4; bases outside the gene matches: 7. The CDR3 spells CASRNSGQAYGYTF. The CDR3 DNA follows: TGTGCCAGCAGGAACTCGGGACAGGCCTATGGCTACACCTTC.

The CDR3 spells CASSWGQRLPRTGELFF. DNA for the CDR3: TGTGCCAGCAGCTGGGGACAGAGGCTCCCTAGGACCGGGGAGCTGTTTTTT. The V gene is TRBV5-4, the J gene TRBJ2-2; TRBD1 aligns across 7 bases. The length of the CDR3 is 17 residues. The trim removed 3 bases at V and 5 bases at J, leaving 13 bases unmatched. The germline V gene has CDR1 SGHNT and CDR2 YYREEE (reference sequence).

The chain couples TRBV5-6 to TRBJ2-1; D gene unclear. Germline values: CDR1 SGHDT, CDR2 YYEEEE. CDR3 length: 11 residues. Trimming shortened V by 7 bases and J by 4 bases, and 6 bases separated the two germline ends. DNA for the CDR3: TGTGCCAGCGCTAGGTACAATGAGCAGTTCTTC. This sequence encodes CASARYNEQFF.

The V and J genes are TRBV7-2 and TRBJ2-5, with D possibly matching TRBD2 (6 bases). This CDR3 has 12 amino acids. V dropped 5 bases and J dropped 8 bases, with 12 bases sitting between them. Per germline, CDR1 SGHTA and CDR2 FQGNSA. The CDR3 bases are TGTGCCAGCAGCGCGGGACTCCTAACCCAGTACTTC. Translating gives CASSAGLLTQYF.

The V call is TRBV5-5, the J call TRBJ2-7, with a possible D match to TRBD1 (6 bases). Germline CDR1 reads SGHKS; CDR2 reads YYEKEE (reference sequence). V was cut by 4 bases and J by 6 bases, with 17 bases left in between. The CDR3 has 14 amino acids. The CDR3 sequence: CASSPFRTGIEQYF. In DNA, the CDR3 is TGTGCCAGCAGCCCCTTCCGAACAGGGATCGAGCAGTACTTC.

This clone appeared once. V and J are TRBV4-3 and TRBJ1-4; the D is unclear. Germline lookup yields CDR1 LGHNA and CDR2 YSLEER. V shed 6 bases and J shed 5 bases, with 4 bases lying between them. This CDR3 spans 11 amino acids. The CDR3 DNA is TGCGCCAGCAGGGAGAATGAAAAACTGTTTTTT. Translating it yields CASRENEKLFF.

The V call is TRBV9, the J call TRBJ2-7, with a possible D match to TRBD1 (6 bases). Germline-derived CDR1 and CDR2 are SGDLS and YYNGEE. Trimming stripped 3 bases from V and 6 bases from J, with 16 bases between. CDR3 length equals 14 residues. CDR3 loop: CASSGGQFSSEQYF. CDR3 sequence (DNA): TGTGCCAGCAGCGGCGGACAGTTCTCTAGCGAGCAGTACTTC.

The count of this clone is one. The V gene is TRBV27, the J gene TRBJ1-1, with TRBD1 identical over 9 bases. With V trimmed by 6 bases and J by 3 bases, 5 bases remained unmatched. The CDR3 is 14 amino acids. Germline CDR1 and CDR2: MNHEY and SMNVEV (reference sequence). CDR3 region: CASSPDRGYTEAFF. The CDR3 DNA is TGTGCCAGCAGCCCGGACAGGGGTTACACTGAAGCTTTCTTT.

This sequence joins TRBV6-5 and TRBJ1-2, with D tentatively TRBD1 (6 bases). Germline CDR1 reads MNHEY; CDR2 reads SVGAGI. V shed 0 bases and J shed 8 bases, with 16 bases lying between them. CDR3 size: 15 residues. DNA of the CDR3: TGTGCCAGCAGTTACTCGGGGAGGGGGGCGCTCGGCTACACCTTC. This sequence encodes CASSYSGRGALGYTF.

DNA of the CDR3: TGTGCCAGCAGCGTAGTTTTAGATGGCATTCAGTACTTC. Protein product: CASSVVLDGIQYF. The J gene is TRBJ2-4, the V gene TRBV9; D is uncertain. This CDR3 has 13 residues. Trimming cost V 0 bases and J 9 bases, with 10 bases left between them. In germline, CDR1 is SGDLS, CDR2 YYNGEE.

CDR3 sequence reads: CASSFRGGSNTGELFF. Written as DNA, the CDR3 is TGTGCCAGCAGTTTTAGGGGGGGCTCGAACACCGGGGAGCTGTTTTTT. V and J are TRBV28 and TRBJ2-2; D is possibly TRBD2 (7 bases). V lost 3 bases and J lost 0, with 11 bases in between. CDR3 length equals 16 residues. Germline CDR1 is MDHEN and CDR2 is SYDVKM.

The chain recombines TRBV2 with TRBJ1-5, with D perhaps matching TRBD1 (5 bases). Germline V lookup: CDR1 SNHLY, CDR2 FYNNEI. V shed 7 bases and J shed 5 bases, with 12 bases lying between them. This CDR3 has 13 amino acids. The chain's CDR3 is CASTAGRYQPQHF. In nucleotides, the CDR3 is TGTGCCAGCACGGCAGGGAGGTATCAGCCCCAGCATTTT.

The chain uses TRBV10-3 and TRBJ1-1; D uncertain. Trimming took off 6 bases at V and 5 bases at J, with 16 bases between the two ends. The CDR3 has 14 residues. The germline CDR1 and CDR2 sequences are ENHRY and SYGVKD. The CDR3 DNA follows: TGTGCCATCAGCCCCGCCGGGAGTGGGACTGAAGCTTTCTTT. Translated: CAISPAGSGTEAFF.

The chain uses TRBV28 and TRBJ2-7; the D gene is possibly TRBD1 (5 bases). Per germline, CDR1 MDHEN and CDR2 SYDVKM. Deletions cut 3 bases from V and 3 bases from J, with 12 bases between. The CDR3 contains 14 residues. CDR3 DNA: TGTGCCAGCAGTTTTAGTTCAGGGCTCTACGAGCAGTACTTC. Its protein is CASSFSSGLYEQYF. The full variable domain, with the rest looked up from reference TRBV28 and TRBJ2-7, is DVKVTQSSRYLVKRTGEKVFLECVQDMDHENMFWYRQDPGLGLRLIYFSYDVKMKEKGDIPEGYSVSREKKERFSLILESASTNQTSMYLCASSFSSGLYEQYFGPGTRLTVT.

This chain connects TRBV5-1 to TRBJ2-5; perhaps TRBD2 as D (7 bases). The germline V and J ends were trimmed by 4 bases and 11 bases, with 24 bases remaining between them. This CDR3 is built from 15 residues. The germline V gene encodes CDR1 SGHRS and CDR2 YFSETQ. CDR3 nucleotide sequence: TGCGCCAGCAGCAGAGCGACAGGTCCCGTGGGGGGGCAGTACTTC. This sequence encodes CASSRATGPVGGQYF.

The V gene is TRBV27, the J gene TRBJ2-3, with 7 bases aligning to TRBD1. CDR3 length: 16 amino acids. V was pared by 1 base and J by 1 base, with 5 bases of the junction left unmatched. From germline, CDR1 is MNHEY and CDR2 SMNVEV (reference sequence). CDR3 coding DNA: TGTGCCAGCAGTTTATTTAGGGGGCAAGGCACAGATACGCAGTATTTT. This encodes CASSLFRGQGTDTQYF.

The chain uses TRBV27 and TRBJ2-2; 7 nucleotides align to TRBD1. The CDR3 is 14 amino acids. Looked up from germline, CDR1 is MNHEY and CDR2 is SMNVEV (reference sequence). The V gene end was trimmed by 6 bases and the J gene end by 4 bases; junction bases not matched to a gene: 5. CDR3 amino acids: CASRGDRLTGELFF. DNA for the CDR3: TGTGCCAGCAGAGGGGACAGACTCACCGGGGAGCTGTTTTTT.

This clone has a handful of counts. The CDR3: CASSRTGPEQFF. The CDR3, as DNA: TGTGCCAGCAGCCGGACAGGGCCTGAGCAGTTCTTC. The chain carries TRBV6-6 and TRBJ2-1, with 8 bases that match TRBD1. V shed 6 bases, J shed 9 bases, and the junction held 4 bases outside the gene matches. The CDR3 totals 12 residues. CDR1 is MNHNY and CDR2 is SVGAGI in the germline V gene (reference sequence).

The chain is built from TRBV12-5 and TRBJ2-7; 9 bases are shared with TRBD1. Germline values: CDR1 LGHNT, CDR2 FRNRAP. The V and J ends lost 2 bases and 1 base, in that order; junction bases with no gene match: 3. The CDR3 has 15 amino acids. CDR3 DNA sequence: TGTGCTAGTGGTTTGTCGGGACAGGGATCCTACGAGCAGTACTTC. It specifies CASGLSGQGSYEQYF.

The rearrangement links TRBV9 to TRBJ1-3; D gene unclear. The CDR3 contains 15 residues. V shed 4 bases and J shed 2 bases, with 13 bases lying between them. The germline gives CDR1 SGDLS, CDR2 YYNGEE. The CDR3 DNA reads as TGTGCCAGCAGCACCACCGACACTCCTGGAAACACCATATATTTT. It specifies CASSTTDTPGNTIYF.

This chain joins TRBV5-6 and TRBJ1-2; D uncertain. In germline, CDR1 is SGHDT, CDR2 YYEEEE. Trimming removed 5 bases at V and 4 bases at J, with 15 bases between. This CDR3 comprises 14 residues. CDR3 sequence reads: CASSGGVSLYGYTF. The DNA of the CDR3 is TGTGCCAGCAGTGGCGGGGTTTCCCTCTATGGCTACACCTTC. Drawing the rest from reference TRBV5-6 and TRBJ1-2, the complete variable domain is DAGVTQSPTHLIKTRGQQVTLRCSPKSGHDTVSWYQQALGQGPQFIFQYYEEEERQRGNFPDRFSGHQFPNYSSELNVNALLLGDSALYLCASSGGVSLYGYTFGSGTRLTVV.

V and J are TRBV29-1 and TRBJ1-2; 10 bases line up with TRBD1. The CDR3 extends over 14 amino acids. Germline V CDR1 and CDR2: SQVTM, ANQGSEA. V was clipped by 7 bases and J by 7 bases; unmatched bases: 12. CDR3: CSASRDRGLSGYTF. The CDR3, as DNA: TGCAGCGCGAGCCGGGACAGGGGCCTTAGTGGCTACACCTTC.

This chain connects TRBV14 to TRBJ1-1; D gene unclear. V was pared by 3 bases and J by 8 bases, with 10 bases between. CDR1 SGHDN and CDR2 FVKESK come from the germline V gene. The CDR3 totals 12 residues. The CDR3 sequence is CASSHFTLEAFF. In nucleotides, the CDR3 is TGTGCCAGCAGCCATTTTACACTAGAAGCTTTCTTT.